This TCR beta chain originates from a study of a mutant IDH1 vaccine in newly diagnosed glioma. Study context: Vaccination began 4-6 weeks post radiotherapy alone, or with temozolomide cycles. Those enrolled had earlier been treated with radiotherapy, temozolomide, or both, mostly both. Sex distribution of treated patients was roughly 60% male and about 38% female; mean age was around 40 years.

To note about this clone: Its target is unknown.

Germline CDR1 SGHRS, CDR2 YFSETQ. This CDR3 comprises 14 residues. V was clipped by 0 bases and J by 7 bases; unmatched bases: 4. The time point here: week 35, safety follow-up. Mutant IDH1 20-mer peptide, at 300 ug, made up each vaccine dose, with topical imiquimod. Repertoires were generated with immunoSEQ multiplex PCR, while TCRdb's copy carries only in-frame clones and drops some. Of 50,000 to 70,000 clones in the sample, 60% to 75% were seen once. The genes are TRBV5-1 and TRBJ2-1, with TRBD1 matching 7 bases. The TCR was taken from a man in his fifties with glioma. The sequenced sample was PBMCs, obtained from a glioma patient whose treatment included an IDH1 peptide vaccine. The CDR3 DNA reads as TGCGCCAGCAGCTTGGAAGGGGGCCAGAATGAGCAGTTCTTC. This gives the protein CASSLEGGQNEQFF.